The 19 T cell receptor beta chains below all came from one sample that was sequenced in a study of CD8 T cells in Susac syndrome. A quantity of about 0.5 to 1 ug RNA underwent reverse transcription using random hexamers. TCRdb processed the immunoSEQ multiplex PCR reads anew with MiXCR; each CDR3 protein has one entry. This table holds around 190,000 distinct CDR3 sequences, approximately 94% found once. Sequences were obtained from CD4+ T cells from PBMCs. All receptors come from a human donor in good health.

The CDR3 spells CASSWGQDNSPLHF. The CDR3 DNA is TGCGCCAGCAGCTGGGGACAGGATAATTCACCCCTCCACTTT. This chain uses TRBV5-1 with TRBJ1-6, with 8 bases that match TRBD1. The germline V gene has CDR1 SGHRS and CDR2 YFSETQ. The CDR3 has 14 residues. J lost 5 bases, V lost 3 bases, and 1 base had no gene match.

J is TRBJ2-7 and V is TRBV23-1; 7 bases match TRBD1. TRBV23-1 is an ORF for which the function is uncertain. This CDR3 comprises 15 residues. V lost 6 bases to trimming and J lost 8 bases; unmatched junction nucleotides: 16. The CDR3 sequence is CASSLNAPGTAKQYF. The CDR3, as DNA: TGCGCCAGCAGCCTTAATGCCCCTGGGACAGCCAAGCAGTACTTC.

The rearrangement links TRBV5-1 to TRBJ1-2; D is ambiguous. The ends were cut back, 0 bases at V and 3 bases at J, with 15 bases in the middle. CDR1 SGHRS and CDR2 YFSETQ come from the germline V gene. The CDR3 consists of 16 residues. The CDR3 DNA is TGCGCCAGCAGCTTGGAGCCTGAACCAAGGGACTATGGCTACACCTTC. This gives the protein CASSLEPEPRDYGYTF.

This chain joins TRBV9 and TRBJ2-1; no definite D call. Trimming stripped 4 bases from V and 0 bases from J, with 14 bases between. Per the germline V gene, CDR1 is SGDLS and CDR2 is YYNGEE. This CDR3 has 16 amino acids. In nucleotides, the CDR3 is TGTGCCAGCAGCCCTAGGTCCGCCTCCTCCTACAATGAGCAGTTCTTC. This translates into CASSPRSASSYNEQFF.

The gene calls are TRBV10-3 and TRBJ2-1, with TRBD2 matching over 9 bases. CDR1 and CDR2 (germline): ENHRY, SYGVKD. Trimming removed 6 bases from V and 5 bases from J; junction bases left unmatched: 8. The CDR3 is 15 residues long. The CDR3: CAISDILAGDNEQFF. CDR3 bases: TGTGCCATCAGCGACATATTAGCGGGGGACAATGAGCAGTTCTTC.

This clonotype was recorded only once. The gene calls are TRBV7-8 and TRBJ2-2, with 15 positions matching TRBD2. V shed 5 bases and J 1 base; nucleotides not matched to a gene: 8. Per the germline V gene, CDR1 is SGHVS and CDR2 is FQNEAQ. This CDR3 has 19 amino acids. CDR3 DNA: TGTGCCAGCAGCCTCGAGTTGGGACTAGCGGGGGGGAACACCGGGGAGCTGTTTTTT. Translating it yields CASSLELGLAGGNTGELFF.

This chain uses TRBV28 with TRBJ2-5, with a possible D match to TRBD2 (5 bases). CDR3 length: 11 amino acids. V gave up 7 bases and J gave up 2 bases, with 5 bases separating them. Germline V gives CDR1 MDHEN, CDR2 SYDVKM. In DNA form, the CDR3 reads TGTGCCAGCACGGGGCAAGAGACCCAGTACTTC. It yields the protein CASTGQETQYF.

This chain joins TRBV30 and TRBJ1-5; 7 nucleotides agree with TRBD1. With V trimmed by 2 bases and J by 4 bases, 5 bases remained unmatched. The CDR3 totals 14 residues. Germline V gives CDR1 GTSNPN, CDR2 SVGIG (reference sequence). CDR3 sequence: CAWSLMTGNQPQHF. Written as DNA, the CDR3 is TGTGCCTGGAGTCTCATGACAGGGAATCAGCCCCAGCATTTT.

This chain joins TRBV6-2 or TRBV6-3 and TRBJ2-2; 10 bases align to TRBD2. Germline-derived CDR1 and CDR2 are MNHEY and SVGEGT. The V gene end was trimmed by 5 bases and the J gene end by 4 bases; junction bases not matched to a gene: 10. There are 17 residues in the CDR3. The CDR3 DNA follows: TGTGCCAGCAGTCATTCAGCGGGGGGGCCGGTCACCGGGGAGCTGTTTTTT. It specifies CASSHSAGGPVTGELFF.

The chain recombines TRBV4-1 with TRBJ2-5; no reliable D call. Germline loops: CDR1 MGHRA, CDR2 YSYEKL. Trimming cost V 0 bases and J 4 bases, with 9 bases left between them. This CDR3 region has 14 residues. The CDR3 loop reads CASSQDPLVETQYF. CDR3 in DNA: TGCGCCAGCAGCCAAGATCCCCTCGTAGAGACCCAGTACTTC.

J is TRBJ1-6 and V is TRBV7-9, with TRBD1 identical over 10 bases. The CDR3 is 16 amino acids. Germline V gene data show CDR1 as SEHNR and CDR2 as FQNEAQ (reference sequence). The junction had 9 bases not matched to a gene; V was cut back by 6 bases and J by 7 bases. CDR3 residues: CASSRDRGRRNSPLHF. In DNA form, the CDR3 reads TGTGCCAGCAGTCGAGACAGGGGGCGTCGAAATTCACCCCTCCACTTT.

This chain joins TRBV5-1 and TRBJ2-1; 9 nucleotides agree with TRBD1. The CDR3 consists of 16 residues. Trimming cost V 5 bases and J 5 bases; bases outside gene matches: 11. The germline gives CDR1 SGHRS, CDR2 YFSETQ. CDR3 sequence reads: CASRRNRDRVNNEQFF. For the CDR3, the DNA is TGCGCCAGCAGAAGAAACCGGGACAGGGTTAACAATGAGCAGTTCTTC.

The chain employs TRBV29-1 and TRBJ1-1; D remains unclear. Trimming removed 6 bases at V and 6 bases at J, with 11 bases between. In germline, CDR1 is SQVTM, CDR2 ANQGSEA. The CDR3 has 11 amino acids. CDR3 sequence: CSVTQSSEAFF. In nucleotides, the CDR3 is TGCAGCGTCACTCAATCATCTGAAGCTTTCTTT. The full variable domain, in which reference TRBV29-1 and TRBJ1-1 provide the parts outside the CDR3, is SAVISQKPSRDICQRGTSLTIQCQVDSQVTMMFWYRQQPGQSLTLIATANQGSEATYESGFVIDKFPISRPNLTFSTLTVSNMSPEDSSIYLCSVTQSSEAFFGQGTRLTVV.

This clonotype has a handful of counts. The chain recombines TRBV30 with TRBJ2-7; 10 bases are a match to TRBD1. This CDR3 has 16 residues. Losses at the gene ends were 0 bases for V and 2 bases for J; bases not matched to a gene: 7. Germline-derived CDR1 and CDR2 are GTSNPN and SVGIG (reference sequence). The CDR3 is CAWSVSDRGFTYEQYF. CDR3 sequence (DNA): TGTGCCTGGAGTGTATCGGACAGGGGGTTCACCTACGAGCAGTACTTC.

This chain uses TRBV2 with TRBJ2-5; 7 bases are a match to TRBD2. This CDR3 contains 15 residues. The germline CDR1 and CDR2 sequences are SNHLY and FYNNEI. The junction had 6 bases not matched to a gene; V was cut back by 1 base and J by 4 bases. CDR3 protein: CASSEEAGKGETQYF. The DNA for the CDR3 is TGTGCCAGCAGTGAAGAAGCGGGAAAAGGAGAGACCCAGTACTTC.

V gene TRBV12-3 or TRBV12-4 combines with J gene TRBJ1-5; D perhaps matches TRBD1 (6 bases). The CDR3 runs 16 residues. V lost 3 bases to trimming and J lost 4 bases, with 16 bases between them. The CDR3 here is CASSLGAAGGNQPQHF. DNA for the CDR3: TGTGCCAGCAGTTTGGGGGCAGCGGGGGGGAATCAGCCCCAGCATTTT.

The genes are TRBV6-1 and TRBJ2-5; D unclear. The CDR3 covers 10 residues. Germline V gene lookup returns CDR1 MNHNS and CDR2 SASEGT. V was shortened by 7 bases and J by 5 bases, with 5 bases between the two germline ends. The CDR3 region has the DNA TGTGCCAGCAACCGGGAGACCCAGTACTTC. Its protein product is CASNRETQYF.

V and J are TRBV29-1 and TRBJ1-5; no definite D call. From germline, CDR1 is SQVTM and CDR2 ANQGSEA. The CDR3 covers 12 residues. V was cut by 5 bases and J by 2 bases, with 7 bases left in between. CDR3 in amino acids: CSVQLGNQPQHF. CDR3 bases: TGCAGCGTTCAGTTGGGCAATCAGCCCCAGCATTTT. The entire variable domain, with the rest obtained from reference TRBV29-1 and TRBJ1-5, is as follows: SAVISQKPSRDICQRGTSLTIQCQVDSQVTMMFWYRQQPGQSLTLIATANQGSEATYESGFVIDKFPISRPNLTFSTLTVSNMSPEDSSIYLCSVQLGNQPQHFGDGTRLSIL.

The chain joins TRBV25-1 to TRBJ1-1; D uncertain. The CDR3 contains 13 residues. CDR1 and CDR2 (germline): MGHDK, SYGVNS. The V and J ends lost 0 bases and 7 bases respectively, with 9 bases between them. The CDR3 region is CASSEYTPSEAFF. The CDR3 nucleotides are TGTGCCAGCAGTGAATATACCCCCAGTGAAGCTTTCTTT.